This T cell receptor beta chain was identified during a study of metastatic and nonmetastatic thyroid tumors. Looking at the study overall: Both malignant and benign thyroid patients supplied peripheral blood and tumor or nodule tissue samples, across which the repertoires of these patients were then compared. Findings and caveats of the study: Reports indicated that malignant thyroid tumors showed significantly higher TCR beta diversity than benign nodules did, in blood and tumor.

This clone is termed medium-sized. Antigen: not known. The same CDR3 also results from other DNA sequences found in this sample. Original analysis: Differences in CDR3 between clinicopathological groups were drawn on to build a classifier intended to discriminate distant-metastatic papillary thyroid cancer patients. TCRdb called clones again from the PCR reads with MiXCR. The V and J calls and clone size come from TCRdb's table, not from the authors' own analysis. The sample records about 33,000 clones, approximately 15% being singletons. All patients were treatment-naive before thyroid surgery. The CDR3 consists of 15 residues. The germline V gene encodes CDR1 MNHNS and CDR2 SASEGT. V was clipped by 2 bases and J by 3 bases, with 13 bases between them.

This receptor was identified in a female donor with papillary thyroid cancer or a benign thyroid nodule (not recorded which). Some clones in this sample may be carry-over from other donors' samples. The sample taken for sequencing was blood. This chain joins TRBV6-1 and TRBJ1-2; D gene ambiguous. CDR3 in amino acids: CASSELSRVDYGYTF. The CDR3 DNA reads as TGTGCCAGCAGTGAACTAAGCCGAGTCGACTATGGCTACACCTTC.